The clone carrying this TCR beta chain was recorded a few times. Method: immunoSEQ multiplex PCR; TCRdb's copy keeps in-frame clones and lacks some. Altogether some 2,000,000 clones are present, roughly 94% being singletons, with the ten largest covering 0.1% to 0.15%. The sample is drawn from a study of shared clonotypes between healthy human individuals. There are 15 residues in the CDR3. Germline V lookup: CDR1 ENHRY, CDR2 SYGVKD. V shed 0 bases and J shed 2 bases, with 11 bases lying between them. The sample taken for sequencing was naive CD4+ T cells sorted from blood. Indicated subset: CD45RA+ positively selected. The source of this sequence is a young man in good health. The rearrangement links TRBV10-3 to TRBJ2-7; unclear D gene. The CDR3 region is CAISESETVTYEQYF. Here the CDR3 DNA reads TGTGCCATCAGTGAGTCGGAGACGGTTACCTACGAGCAGTACTTC.